Reported below is one T cell receptor (beta chain). The antigen is undetermined. The sample belongs to a study of T cell responses to AZD1222 COVID-19 vaccine. Clones were read by immunoSEQ multiplex PCR, and TCRdb kept only the in-frame ones, dropping some. The sample lists about 92,000 clones; roughly 91% were seen once. The CDR3 covers 15 residues. The V and J ends lost 2 bases and 4 bases respectively, with 15 bases between them. Germline V gives CDR1 SGHNT, CDR2 YYREEE (reference sequence). Study results and limitations: Vaccination with two AZD1222 doses was followed by a rise in Spike-specific TCR breadth and depth.

Here the sequenced sample was peripheral blood, taken on day 0 of AZD1222 vaccination. J is TRBJ2-5 and V is TRBV5-4, with D possibly TRBD1 on 5 matching bases. This TCR came from an adult in good health. CDR3 DNA sequence: TGTGCCAGCAGCTTTGTAGGGGCCAAGACAGAGACCCAGTACTTC. It yields the protein CASSFVGAKTETQYF.